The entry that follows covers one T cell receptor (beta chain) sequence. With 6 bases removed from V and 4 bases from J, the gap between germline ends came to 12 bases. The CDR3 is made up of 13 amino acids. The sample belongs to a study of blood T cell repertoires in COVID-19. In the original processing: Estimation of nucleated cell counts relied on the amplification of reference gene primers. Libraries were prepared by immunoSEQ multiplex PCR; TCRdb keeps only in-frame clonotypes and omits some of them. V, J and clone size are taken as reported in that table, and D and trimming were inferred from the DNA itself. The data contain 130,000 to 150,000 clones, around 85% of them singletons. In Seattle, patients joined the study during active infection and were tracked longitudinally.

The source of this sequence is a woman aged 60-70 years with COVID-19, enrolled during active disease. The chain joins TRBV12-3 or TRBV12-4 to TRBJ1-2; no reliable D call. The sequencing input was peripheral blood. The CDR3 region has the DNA TGTGCCAGCAGACAGTCGAGATTCTATGGCTACACCTTC. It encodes CASRQSRFYGYTF.